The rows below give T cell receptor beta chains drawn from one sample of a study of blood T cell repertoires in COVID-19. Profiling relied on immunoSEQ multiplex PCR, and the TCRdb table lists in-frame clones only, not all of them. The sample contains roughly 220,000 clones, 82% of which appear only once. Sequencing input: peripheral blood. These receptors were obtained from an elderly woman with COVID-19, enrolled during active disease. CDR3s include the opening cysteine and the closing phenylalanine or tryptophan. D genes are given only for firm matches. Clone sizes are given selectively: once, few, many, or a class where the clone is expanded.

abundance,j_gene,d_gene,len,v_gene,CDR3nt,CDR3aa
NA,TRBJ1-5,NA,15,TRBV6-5,TGTGCCAGCAGGGCTCCGGGAGTTAACAATCAGCCCCAGCATTTT,CASRAPGVNNQPQHF
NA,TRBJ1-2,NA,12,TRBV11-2,TGTGCCAGCAGCTTACAGGGGTATGGCTACACCTTC,CASSLQGYGYTF
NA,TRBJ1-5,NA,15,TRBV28,TGTGCCAGCAGCCCCCGACAATATAGCAATCAGCCCCAGCATTTT,CASSPRQYSNQPQHF
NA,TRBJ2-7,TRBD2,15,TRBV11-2,TGTGCCAGCAGCGCGACTAGCGGGAGCTCCTACGAGCAGTACTTC,CASSATSGSSYEQYF
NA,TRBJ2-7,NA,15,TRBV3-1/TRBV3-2,TGTGCCAGCAGCCAAATGTACAGGTCGAACCACGAGCAGTACTTC,CASSQMYRSNHEQYF
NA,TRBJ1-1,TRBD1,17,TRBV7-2,TGTGCCAGCAGCACCGAACACAGGGGGCAGGTGGACACTGAAGCTTTCTTT,CASSTEHRGQVDTEAFF
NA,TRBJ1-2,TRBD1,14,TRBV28,TGTGCCAGCAGGGACAGGGAACCCAGCTATGGCTACACCTTC,CASRDREPSYGYTF
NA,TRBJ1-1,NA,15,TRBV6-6,TGTGCCAGCAGTTACTCAGGGGCTATGAACACTGAAGCTTTCTTT,CASSYSGAMNTEAFF
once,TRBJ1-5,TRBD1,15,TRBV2,TGTGCCAGCAGTGAAGACAGGGGCGGCAATCAGCCCCAGCATTTT,CASSEDRGGNQPQHF
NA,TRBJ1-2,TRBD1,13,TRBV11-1,TGTGCCAGCAGCCTAGGACAGGGCGATGGCTACACCTTC,CASSLGQGDGYTF
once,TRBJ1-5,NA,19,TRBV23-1,TGCGCCAGCAGTCAATCGACGCGGGGCCCCTACTATAGCAATCAGCCCCAGCATTTT,CASSQSTRGPYYSNQPQHF
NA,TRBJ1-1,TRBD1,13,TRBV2,TGTGCCAGCCGGGACAGACTGAACACTGAAGCTTTCTTT,CASRDRLNTEAFF
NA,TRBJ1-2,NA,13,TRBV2,TGTGCCAGCAGTGCTACAGGGCTCTATGGCTACACCTTC,CASSATGLYGYTF
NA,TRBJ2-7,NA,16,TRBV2,TGTGCCAGCAGGAAGGGAGGGGGTCGAGAGGCCTACGAGCAGTACTTC,CASRKGGGREAYEQYF
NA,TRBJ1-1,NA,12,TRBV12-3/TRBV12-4,TGTGCCAGCAGTTTCGGGTCCACTGAAGCTTTCTTT,CASSFGSTEAFF
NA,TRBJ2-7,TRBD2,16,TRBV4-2,TGTGCCAGCAGCCAAGATTTGCGGGGGAGCTCCTACGAGCAGTACTTC,CASSQDLRGSSYEQYF
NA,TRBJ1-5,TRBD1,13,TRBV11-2,TGTGCCAGCAGCTTAGACAGGGGGCAGCCCCAGCATTTT,CASSLDRGQPQHF
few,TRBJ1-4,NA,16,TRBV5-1,TGCGCCAGCAGCTTGGGAGGGGCAGGGGTTGGTGAAAAACTGTTTTTT,CASSLGGAGVGEKLFF
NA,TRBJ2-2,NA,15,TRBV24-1,TGTGCCACCAGTGATTTAAACGGGAGAACCGGGGAGCTGTTTTTT,CATSDLNGRTGELFF
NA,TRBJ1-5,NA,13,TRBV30,TGTGCCTGGAGTACGGGGGGTGGTCAGCCCCAGCATTTT,CAWSTGGGQPQHF
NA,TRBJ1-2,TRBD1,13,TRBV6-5,TGTGCCAGCAGAAACAGGGGAGGTTTAGGCTACACCTTC,CASRNRGGLGYTF
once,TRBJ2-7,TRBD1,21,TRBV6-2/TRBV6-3,TGTGCCAGCAGCCCCCTCACGGACAGGGGGCGCCTAGGCGGGAGAACCTACGAGCAGTACTTC,CASSPLTDRGRLGGRTYEQYF
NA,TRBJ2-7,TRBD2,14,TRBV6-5,TGTGCCAGCAGTAGAGCGGGAGTCGGGAACGAGCAGTACTTC,CASSRAGVGNEQYF
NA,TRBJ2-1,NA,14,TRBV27,TGTGCCAGCAGGAGGGGGAGCGGGGACGATGAGCAGTTCTTC,CASRRGSGDDEQFF
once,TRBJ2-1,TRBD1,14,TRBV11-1,TGTGCCAGCAGCGTTTACAGGGGGCGGAATGAGCAGTTCTTC,CASSVYRGRNEQFF
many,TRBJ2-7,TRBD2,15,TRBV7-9,TGTGCCAGCAGCTCGTTAGCGGGAGTCGAAAACGAGCAGTACTTC,CASSSLAGVENEQYF
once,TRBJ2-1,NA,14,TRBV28,TGTGCCAGCTGCTGGAGGGCTGGATACAATGAGCAGTTCTTC,CASCWRAGYNEQFF
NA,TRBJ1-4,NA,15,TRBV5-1,TGCGCCAGCAGCCGTGGTTCGGAGCTTATGGAAAAACTGTTTTTT,CASSRGSELMEKLFF
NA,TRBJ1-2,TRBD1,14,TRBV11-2,TGTGCCAGCAGCTTGACAGGGGGGAACTATGGCTACACCTTC,CASSLTGGNYGYTF
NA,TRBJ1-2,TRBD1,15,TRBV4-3,TGCGCCAGCAGCCAAGACCCACAGGGGGACTATGGCTACACCTTC,CASSQDPQGDYGYTF
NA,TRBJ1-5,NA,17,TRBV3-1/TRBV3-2,TGTGCCAGCAGCCAAGGTGCGAGCCGGGGGGGCAATCAGCCCCAGCATTTT,CASSQGASRGGNQPQHF
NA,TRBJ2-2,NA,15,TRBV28,TGTGCCAGCAGTTGGTCCAGCGCGAACACCGGGGAGCTGTTTTTT,CASSWSSANTGELFF
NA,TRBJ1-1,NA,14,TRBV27,TGTGCCAGCAGGAGAGAGCGCTCGTCGACTGAAGCTTTCTTT,CASRRERSSTEAFF
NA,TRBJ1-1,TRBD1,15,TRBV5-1,TGCGCCAGCGGCGACAGGGACAGGGGGACCCCCGTAGCTTTCTTT,CASGDRDRGTPVAFF
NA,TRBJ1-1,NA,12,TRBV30,TGTGCCTGGAAACTTGCTTCGACTGAAGCTTTCTTT,CAWKLASTEAFF
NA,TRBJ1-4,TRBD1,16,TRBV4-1,TGCGCCAGCAGCCTCGACAGGGGGCCAGGTAATGAAAAACTGTTTTTT,CASSLDRGPGNEKLFF
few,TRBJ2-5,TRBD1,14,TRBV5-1,TGCGCCAGCAGCTTGGAACAGGGGACGAAGACCCAGTACTTC,CASSLEQGTKTQYF
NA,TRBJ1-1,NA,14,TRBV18,TGTGCCAGCTCACCAGGCACAGGGTTCACTGAAGCTTTCTTT,CASSPGTGFTEAFF
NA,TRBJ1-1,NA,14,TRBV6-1,TGTGCCAGCAGTGAAAAACGGGACAAAACTGAAGCTTTCTTT,CASSEKRDKTEAFF
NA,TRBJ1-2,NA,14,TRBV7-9,TGTGCCAGCAGCTCAACAGGGAGACTCTATGGCTACACCTTC,CASSSTGRLYGYTF
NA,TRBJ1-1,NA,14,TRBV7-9,TGTGCCAGCAGCTTGGGGAGGGAGGGGACTGAAGCTTTCTTT,CASSLGREGTEAFF
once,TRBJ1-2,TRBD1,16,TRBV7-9,TGTGCCAGCAGCCGGGGACAGACCGGGGCTAGCTATGGCTACACCTTC,CASSRGQTGASYGYTF
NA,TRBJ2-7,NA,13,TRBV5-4,TGTGCCAGCAGCTTGGCAGGGGTTGGTGCGCAGTACTTC,CASSLAGVGAQYF
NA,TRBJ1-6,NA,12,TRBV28,TGTGCCAGCACGGCAGGCAATTCACCCCTCCACTTT,CASTAGNSPLHF
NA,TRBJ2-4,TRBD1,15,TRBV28,TGTGCCAGCAGTCGCCCCCGGACAGGTCCACAGAGACAGTACTTC,CASSRPRTGPQRQYF
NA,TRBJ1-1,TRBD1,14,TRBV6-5,TGTGCCAGCAGCAGTAGACAGGGTCACACTGAAGCTTTCTTT,CASSSRQGHTEAFF
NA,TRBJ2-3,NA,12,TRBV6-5,TGTGCCACCGCCCAGGGCACAGATACGCAGTATTTT,CATAQGTDTQYF
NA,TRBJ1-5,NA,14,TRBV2,TGTGCCAGCAGTGGGGCGGGAGCTAGGCAGCCCCAGCATTTT,CASSGAGARQPQHF
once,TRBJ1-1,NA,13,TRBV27,TGTGCCAGCAGTTTCGAGCCGAACACTGAAGCTTTCTTT,CASSFEPNTEAFF
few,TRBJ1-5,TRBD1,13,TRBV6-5,TGTGCCAGCAGAGGACAGGACAATCAGCCCCAGCATTTT,CASRGQDNQPQHF
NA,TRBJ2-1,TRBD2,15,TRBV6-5,TGTGCCAGCAGTTACAGTGTCCAGCGGGGGAATGAGCAGTTCTTC,CASSYSVQRGNEQFF
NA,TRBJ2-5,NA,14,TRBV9,TGTGCCAGCAGCGTAGAGGGCGGAGGCGCGACCCAGTACTTC,CASSVEGGGATQYF
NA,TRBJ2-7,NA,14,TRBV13,TGTGCCAGCAGCTTAGCGGGGGAGTCCTACGAGCAGTACTTC,CASSLAGESYEQYF
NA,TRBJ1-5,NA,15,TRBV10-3,TGTGCCACCAGGAGACAGGCCGATCGACAGCAGCCCCAGCATTTT,CATRRQADRQQPQHF
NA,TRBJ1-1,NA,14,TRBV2,TGTGCCAGCAGTATAAGTCAAGGGGACACTGAAGCTTTCTTT,CASSISQGDTEAFF
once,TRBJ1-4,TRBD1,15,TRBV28,TGTGCCAGCAGTTCCCCCTGGACAGGGGATGAAAAACTGTTTTTT,CASSSPWTGDEKLFF
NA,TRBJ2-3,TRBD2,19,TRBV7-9,TGTGCCAGCAGCTCTCGCTATTCCTCTAGCGGGGGGAGCACAGATACGCAGTATTTT,CASSSRYSSSGGSTDTQYF
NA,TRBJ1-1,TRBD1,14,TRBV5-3,TGTGCCAGAAGCTTCAGACAGGGCCTCGGTGAAGCTTTCTTT,CARSFRQGLGEAFF
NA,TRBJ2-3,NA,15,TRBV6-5,TGTGCCAGCAGTTACTTGAGCGGAAGCACAGATACGCAGTATTTT,CASSYLSGSTDTQYF
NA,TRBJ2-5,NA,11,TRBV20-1,TGCAGTGCTAGTGTAGGGGGAACCCAGTACTTC,CSASVGGTQYF